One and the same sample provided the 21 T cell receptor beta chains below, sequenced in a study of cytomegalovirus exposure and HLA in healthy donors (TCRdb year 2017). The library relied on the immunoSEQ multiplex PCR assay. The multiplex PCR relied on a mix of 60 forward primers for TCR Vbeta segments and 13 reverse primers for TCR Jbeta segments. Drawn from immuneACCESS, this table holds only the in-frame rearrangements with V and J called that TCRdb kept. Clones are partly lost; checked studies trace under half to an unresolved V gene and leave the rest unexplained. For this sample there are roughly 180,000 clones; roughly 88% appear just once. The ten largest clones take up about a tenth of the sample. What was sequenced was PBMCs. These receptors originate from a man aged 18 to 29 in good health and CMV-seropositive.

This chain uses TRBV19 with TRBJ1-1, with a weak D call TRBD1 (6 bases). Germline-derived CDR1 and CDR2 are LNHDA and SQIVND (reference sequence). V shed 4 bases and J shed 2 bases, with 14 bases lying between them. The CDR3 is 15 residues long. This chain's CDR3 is CASSTRTEINTEAFF. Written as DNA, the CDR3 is TGTGCCAGTAGTACGAGGACAGAAATAAACACTGAAGCTTTCTTT.

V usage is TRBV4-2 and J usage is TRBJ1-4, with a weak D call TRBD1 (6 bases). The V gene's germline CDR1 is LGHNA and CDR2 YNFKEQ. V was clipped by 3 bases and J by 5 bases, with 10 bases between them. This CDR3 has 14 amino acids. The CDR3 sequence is CASSQRGGNEKLFF. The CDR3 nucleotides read TGTGCCAGCAGCCAGAGGGGGGGGAATGAAAAACTGTTTTTT.

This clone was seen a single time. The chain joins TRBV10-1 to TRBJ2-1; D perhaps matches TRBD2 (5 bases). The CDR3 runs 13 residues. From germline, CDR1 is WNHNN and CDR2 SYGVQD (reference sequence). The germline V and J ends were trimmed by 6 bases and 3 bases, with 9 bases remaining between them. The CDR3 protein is CASRRTRYNEQFF. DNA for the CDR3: TGCGCCAGCAGGAGGACTCGCTACAATGAGCAGTTCTTC.

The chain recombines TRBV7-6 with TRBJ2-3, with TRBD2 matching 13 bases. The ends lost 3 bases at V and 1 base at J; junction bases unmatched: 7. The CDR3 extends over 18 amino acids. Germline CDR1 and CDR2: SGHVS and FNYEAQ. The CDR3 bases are TGTGCCAGCAGCTTTACTAGCGGGGGGGCTGGAGGCACAGATACGCAGTATTTT. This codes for CASSFTSGGAGGTDTQYF.

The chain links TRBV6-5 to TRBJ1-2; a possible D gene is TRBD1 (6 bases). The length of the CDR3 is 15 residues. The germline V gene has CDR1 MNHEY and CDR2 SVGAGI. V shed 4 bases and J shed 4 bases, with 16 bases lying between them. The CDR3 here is CASSSYARQAYGYTF. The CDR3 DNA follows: TGTGCCAGCAGTTCCTACGCGAGACAGGCCTATGGCTACACCTTC.

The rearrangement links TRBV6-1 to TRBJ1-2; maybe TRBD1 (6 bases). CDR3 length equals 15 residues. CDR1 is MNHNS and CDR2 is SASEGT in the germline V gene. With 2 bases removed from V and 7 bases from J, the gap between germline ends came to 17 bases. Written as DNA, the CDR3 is TGTGCCAGCAGTGAACCCGGACAGTTGTTTGGTGGCTACACCTTC. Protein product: CASSEPGQLFGGYTF.

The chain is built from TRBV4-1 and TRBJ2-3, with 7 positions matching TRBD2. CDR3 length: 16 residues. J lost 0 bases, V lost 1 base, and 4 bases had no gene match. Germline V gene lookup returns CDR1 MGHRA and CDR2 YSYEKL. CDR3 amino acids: CASSQVGRGSTDTQYF. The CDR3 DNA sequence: TGCGCCAGCAGCCAAGTGGGGCGGGGGAGCACAGATACGCAGTATTTT.

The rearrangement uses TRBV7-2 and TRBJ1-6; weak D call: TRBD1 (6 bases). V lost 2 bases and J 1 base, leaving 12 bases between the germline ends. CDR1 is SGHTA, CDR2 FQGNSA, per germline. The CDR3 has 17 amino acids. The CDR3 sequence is CASSLFRDTSYNSPLHF. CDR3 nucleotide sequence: TGTGCCAGCAGCTTATTTAGGGACACATCCTATAATTCACCCCTCCACTTT.

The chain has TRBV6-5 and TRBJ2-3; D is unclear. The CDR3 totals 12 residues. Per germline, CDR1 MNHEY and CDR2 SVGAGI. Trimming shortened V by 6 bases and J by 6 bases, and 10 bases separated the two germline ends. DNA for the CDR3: TGTGCCAGCAGCCCGGGTAGCGATACGCAGTATTTT. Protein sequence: CASSPGSDTQYF.

CDR3 protein: CASSDIYEQYF. The CDR3 nucleotides read TGTGCCAGCAGTGACATCTACGAGCAGTACTTC. The chain links TRBV2 to TRBJ2-7; no reliable D call. Trimming stripped 3 bases from V and 3 bases from J, with 3 bases between. The V gene's germline CDR1 is SNHLY and CDR2 FYNNEI. The CDR3 extends over 11 amino acids. The full variable domain, with the rest looked up from reference TRBV2 and TRBJ2-7, is EPEVTQTPSHQVTQMGQEVILRCVPISNHLYFYWYRQILGQKVEFLVSFYNNEISEKSEIFDDQFSVERPDGSNFTLKIRSTKLEDSAMYFCASSDIYEQYFGPGTRLTVT.

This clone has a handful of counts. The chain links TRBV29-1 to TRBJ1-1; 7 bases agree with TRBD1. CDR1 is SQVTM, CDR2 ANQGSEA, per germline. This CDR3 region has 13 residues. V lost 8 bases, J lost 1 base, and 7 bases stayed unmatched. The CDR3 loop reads CSTRTGGNTEAFF. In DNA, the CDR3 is TGCAGCACCCGGACAGGAGGGAACACTGAAGCTTTCTTT.

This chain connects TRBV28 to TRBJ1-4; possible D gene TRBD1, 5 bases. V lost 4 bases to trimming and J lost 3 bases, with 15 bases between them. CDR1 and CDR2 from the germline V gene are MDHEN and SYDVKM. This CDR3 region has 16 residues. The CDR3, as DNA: TGTGCCAGCAGTTCCGGTGGGGGGGGAGCTAATGAAAAACTGTTTTTT. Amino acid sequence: CASSSGGGGANEKLFF.

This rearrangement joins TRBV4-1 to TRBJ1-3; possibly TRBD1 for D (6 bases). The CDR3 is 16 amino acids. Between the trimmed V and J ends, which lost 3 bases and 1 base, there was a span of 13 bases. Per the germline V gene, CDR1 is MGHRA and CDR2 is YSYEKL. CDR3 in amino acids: CASSQPGQPSGNTIYF. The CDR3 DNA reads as TGCGCCAGCAGCCAGCCGGGACAACCATCTGGAAACACCATATATTTT.

For the CDR3, the DNA is TGTGCCAGCAACCCCATGGCAGGAACTAACTATGGCTACACCTTC. It encodes CASNPMAGTNYGYTF. The chain couples TRBV2 to TRBJ1-2; the D is unclear. The V end was cut by 7 bases, the J end by 0 bases, with 15 bases between. This CDR3 is built from 15 residues. Germline V CDR1 and CDR2: SNHLY, FYNNEI.

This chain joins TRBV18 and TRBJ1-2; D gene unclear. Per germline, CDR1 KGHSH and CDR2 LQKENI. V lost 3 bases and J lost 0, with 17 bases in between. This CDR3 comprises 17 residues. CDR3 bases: TGTGCCAGCTCACCCATCTCCGGGTCCACGTCTAACTATGGCTACACCTTC. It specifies CASSPISGSTSNYGYTF.

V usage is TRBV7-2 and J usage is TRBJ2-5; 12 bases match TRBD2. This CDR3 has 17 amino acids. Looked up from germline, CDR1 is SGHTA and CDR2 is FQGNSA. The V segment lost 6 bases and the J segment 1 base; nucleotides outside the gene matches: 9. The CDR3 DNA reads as TGTGCCAGCAGACTACGGGGGGGACTAGCGGGCCAAGAGACCCAGTACTTC. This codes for CASRLRGGLAGQETQYF.

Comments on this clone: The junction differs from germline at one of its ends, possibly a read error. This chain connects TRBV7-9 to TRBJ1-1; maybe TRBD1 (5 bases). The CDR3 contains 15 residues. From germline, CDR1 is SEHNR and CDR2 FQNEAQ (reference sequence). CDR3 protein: CSSSLAVGQSTEAFF. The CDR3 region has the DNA TGTTCCAGCAGCTTAGCGGTGGGGCAATCGACTGAAGCTTTCTTT.

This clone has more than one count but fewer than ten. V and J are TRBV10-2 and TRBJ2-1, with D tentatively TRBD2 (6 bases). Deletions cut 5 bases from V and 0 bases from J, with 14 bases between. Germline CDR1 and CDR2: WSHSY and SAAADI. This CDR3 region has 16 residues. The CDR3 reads CASSRDGLSSYNEQFF. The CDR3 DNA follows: TGCGCCAGCAGTAGAGACGGACTATCCTCCTACAATGAGCAGTTCTTC.

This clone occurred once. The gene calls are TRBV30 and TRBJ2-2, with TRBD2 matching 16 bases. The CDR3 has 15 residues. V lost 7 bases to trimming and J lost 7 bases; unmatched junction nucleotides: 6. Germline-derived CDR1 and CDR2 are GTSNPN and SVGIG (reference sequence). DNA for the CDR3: TGTGCCTTAGGGACTAGCGGGGGGGTTGTCGGGGAGCTGTTTTTT. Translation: CALGTSGGVVGELFF.

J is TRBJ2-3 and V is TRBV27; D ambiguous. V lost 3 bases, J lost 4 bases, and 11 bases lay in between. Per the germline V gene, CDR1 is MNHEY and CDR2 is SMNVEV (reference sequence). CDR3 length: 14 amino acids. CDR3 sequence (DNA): TGTGCCAGCAGTTTTTATAAAGCTCCAGATACGCAGTATTTT. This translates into CASSFYKAPDTQYF.

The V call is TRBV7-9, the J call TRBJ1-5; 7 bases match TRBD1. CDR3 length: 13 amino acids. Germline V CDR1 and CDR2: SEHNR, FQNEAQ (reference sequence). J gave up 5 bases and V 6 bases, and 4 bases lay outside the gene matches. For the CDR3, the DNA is TGTGCCAGCAGTGGGACAGCTGATCAGCCCCAGCATTTT. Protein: CASSGTADQPQHF.